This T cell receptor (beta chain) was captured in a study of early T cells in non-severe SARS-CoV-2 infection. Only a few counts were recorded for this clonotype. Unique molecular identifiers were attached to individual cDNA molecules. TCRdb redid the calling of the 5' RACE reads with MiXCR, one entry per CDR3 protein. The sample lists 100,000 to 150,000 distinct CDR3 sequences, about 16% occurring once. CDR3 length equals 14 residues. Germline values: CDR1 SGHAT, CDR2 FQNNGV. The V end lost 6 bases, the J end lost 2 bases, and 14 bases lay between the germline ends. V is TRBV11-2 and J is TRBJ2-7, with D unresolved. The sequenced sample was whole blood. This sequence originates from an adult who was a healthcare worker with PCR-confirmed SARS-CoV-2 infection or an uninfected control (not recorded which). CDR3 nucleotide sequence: TGTGCCAGCAGATCGCATCGGCGTCCCTACGAGCAGTACTTC. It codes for CASRSHRRPYEQYF.